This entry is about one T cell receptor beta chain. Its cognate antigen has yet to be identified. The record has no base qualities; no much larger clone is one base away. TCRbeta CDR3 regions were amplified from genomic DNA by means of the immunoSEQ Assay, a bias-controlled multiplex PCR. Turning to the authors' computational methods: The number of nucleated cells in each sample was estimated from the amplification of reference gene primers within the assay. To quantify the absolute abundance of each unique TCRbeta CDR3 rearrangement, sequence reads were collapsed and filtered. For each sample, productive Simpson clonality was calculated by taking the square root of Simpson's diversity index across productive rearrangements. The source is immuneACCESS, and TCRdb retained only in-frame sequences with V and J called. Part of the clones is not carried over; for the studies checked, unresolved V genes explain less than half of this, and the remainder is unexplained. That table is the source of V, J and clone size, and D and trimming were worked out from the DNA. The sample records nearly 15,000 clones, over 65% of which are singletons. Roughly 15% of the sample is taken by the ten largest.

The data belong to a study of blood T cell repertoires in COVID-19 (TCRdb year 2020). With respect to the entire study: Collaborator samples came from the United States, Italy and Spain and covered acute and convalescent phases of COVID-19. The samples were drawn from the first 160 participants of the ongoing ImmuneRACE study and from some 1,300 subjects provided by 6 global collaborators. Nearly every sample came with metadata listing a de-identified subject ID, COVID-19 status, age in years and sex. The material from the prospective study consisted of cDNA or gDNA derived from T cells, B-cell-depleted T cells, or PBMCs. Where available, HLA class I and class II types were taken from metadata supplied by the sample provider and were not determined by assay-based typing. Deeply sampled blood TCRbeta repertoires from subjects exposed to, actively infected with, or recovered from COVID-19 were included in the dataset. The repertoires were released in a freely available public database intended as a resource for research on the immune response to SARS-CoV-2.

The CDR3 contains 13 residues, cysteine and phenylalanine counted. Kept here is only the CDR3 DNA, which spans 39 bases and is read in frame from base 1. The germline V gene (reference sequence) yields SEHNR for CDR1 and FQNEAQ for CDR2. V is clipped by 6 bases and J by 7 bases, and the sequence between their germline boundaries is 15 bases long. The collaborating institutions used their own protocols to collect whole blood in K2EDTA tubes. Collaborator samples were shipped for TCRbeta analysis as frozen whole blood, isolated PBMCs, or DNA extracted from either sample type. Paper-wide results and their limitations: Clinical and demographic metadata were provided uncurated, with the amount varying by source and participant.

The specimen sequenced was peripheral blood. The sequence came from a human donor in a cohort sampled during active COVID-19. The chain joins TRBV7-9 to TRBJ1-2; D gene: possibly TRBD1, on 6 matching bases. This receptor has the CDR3 CASSYYRAGGYTF. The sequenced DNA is TGTGCCAGCAGTTATTACAGGGCCGGTGGCTACACCTTC.